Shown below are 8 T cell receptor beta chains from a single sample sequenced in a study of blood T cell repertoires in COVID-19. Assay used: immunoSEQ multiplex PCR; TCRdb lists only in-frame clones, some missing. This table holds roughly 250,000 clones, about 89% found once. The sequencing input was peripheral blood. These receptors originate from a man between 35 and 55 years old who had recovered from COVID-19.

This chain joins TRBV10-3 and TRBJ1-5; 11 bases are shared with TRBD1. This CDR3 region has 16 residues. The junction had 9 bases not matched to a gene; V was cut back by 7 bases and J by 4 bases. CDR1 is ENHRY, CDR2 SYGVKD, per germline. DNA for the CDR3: TGTGCCATCAAAGAGGACAGGGGGCACCCAAATCAGCCCCAGCATTTT. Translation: CAIKEDRGHPNQPQHF.

The CDR3 loop is CASSWGTGEWEQFF. The CDR3 DNA follows: TGTGCCAGCAGTTGGGGGACAGGGGAATGGGAGCAGTTCTTC. V usage is TRBV6-5 and J usage is TRBJ2-1; 10 positions match TRBD1. CDR1 and CDR2 (germline): MNHEY, SVGAGI. The trim removed 4 bases at V and 10 bases at J, leaving 7 bases unmatched. The CDR3 loop spans 14 amino acids.

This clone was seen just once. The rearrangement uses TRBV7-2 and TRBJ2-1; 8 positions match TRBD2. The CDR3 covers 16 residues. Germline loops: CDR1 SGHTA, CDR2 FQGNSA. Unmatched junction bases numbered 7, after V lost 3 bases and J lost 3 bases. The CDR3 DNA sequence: TGTGCCAGCAGCTTCCCTAGCGGGTCCCTCTACAATGAGCAGTTCTTC. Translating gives CASSFPSGSLYNEQFF. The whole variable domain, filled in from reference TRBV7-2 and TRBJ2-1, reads GAGVSQSPSNKVTEKGKDVELRCDPISGHTALYWYRQSLGQGLEFLIYFQGNSAPDKSGLPSDRFSAERTGGSVSTLTIQRTQQEDSAVYLCASSFPSGSLYNEQFFGPGTRLTVL.

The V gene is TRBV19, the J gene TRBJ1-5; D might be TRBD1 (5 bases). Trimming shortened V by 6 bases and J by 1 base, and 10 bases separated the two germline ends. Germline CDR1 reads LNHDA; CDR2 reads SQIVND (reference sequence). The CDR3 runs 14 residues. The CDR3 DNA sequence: TGTGCCAGTAGAAGCAGGGTCAGCAATCAGCCCCAGCATTTT. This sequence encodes CASRSRVSNQPQHF.

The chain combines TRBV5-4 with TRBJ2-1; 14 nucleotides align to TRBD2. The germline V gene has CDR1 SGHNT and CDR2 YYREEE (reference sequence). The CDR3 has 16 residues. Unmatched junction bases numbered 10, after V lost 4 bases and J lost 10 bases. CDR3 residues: CASSPPGLAGVNEQFF. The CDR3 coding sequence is TGTGCCAGCAGCCCCCCGGGACTAGCGGGAGTTAACGAGCAGTTCTTC.

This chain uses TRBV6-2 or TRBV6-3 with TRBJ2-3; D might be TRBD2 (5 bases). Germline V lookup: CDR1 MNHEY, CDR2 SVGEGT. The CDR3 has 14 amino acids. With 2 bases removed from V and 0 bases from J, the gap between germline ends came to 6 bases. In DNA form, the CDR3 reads TGTGCCAGCAGTTACGGGGAGAGCACAGATACGCAGTATTTT. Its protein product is CASSYGESTDTQYF.

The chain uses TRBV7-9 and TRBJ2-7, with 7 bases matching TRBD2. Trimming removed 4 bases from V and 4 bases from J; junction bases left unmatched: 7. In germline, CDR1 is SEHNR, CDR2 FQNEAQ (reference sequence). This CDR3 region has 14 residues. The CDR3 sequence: CASSSRREMYEQYF. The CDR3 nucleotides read TGTGCCAGCAGCTCCAGGCGGGAGATGTACGAGCAGTACTTC.

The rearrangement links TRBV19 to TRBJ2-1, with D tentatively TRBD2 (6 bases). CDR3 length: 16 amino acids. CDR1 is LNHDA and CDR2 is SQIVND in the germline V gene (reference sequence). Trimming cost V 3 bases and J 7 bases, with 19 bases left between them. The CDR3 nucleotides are TGTGCCAGTAGTATTGGAGGGTCATGGGGCGGGAATGAGCAGTTCTTC. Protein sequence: CASSIGGSWGGNEQFF.